One TCR beta chain is described in this entry. The antigen is undetermined. V gave up 5 bases and J gave up 6 bases; unmatched junction bases: 12. The germline gives CDR1 SGHAT, CDR2 FQNNGV. The CDR3 sequence is 16 residues long. Clones were sequenced by immunoSEQ multiplex PCR, and TCRdb holds only the in-frame ones, with some missing. The sample contains 95,000 to 130,000 clones, 90% to 95% of which appear only once. The data were obtained in a study of T cell responses to AZD1222 COVID-19 vaccine. Study details: Second doses were pooled across both intervals (about 4 or about 12 weeks). Findings and limits, study-wide: Donors, mostly white British, included more females; clonal diversity was possibly underestimated. After two AZD1222 doses, spike-specific TCR breadth and depth rose versus day 0.

The sequence was obtained from an adult in good health. The chain is built from TRBV11-2 and TRBJ1-2, with 10 bases matching TRBD1. This specimen was peripheral blood, taken on day 0 of AZD1222 vaccination. As DNA, the CDR3 is TGTGCCAGCAGCCAACTCAAGGGACAGGGGATTAATGGCTACACCTTC. It yields the protein CASSQLKGQGINGYTF.